The 4 T cell receptor beta chains reported below all come from one sample, sequenced in a study of chemoradiotherapy in HPV16-positive cancers. TCRdb's table, derived via immunoSEQ multiplex PCR, lists solely in-frame clones and lacks some. The sample comprises roughly 880 clones, about 86% of which are singletons, and roughly 7.1% rests with the top ten. The sequenced sample was tumor tissue, obtained from a patient who underwent chemoradiotherapy. The receptors stem from a human donor with HPV-associated anogenital cancer.

The chain recombines TRBV5-6 with TRBJ2-5; 10 bases fit TRBD1. Germline V gene lookup returns CDR1 SGHDT and CDR2 YYEEEE. The CDR3 consists of 14 residues. With 3 bases clipped from V and 5 bases from J, the junction kept 4 bases outside the gene matches. Here the CDR3 reads CASSSTGGDETQYF. As DNA, the CDR3 is TGTGCCAGCAGCTCGACAGGGGGCGACGAGACCCAGTACTTC.

The chain links TRBV19 to TRBJ2-1; D remains unclear. Germline V CDR1 and CDR2: LNHDA, SQIVND (reference sequence). Trimming stripped 3 bases from V and 0 bases from J, with 12 bases between. This CDR3 is built from 16 residues. The CDR3 DNA reads TGTGCCAGTAGTATTTCCCGGGCCTTCTCCTACAATGAGCAGTTCTTC. Translated: CASSISRAFSYNEQFF. Using reference TRBV19 and TRBJ2-1 for the parts outside the CDR3, the full variable domain is DGGITQSPKYLFRKEGQNVTLSCEQNLNHDAMYWYRQDPGQGLRLIYYSQIVNDFQKGDIAEGYSVSREKKESFPLTVTSAQKNPTAFYLCASSISRAFSYNEQFFGPGTRLTVL.

The genes are TRBV15 and TRBJ1-5, with D uncertain. The germline gives CDR1 LNHNV, CDR2 YYDKDF (reference sequence). With 1 base removed from V and 3 bases from J, the gap between germline ends came to 16 bases. The CDR3 has 17 residues. As DNA, the CDR3 is TGTGCCACCAGCAGAGTATCCCATGAGGAGGTCAATCAGCCCCAGCATTTT. Protein: CATSRVSHEEVNQPQHF.

V usage is TRBV27 and J usage is TRBJ2-1; D might be TRBD1 (6 bases). Trimming left V 10 bases short and J 0 bases short, with 19 bases between. This CDR3 region has 16 residues. Germline V CDR1 and CDR2: MNHEY, SMNVEV (reference sequence). The CDR3 sequence is CATKDRLRSSYNEQFF. The CDR3 nucleotides read TGTGCCACCAAGGACAGACTCCGAAGCTCCTACAATGAGCAGTTCTTC.